Listed here are 19 T cell receptor beta chains from one sample, sequenced in a study of cytomegalovirus exposure and HLA in healthy donors. Primers included in the PCR were 60 Vbeta and 13 Jbeta primers. The data were produced by immunoSEQ multiplex PCR, yet TCRdb's version contains in-frame clones alone and is incomplete. The sample includes 150,000 to 200,000 clones, approximately 12% of them seen just once. The sample taken for sequencing was PBMCs. The receptors originated from a man in his fifties in good health and CMV-seropositive.

The chain combines TRBV29-1 with TRBJ1-2; D unresolved. Trimming removed 6 bases at V and 4 bases at J, with 9 bases between. Per germline, CDR1 SQVTM and CDR2 ANQGSEA. The CDR3 totals 11 residues. The CDR3: CSVTTGYGYTF. In DNA, the CDR3 is TGCAGCGTAACTACGGGCTATGGCTACACCTTC.

This chain uses TRBV5-4 with TRBJ2-3, with D maybe TRBD1 (7 bases). There are 15 residues in the CDR3. V lost 4 bases and J lost 2, with 14 bases in between. CDR1 SGHNT and CDR2 YYREEE come from the germline V gene (reference sequence). The CDR3 nucleotides are TGTGCCAGCAGCGGGAGGACAGGCCCCACAGATACGCAGTATTTT. Its protein product is CASSGRTGPTDTQYF.

This clone has a handful of counts. The gene calls are TRBV15 and TRBJ1-2, with D uncertain. The CDR3 is 13 residues long. V was cut by 5 bases and J by 7 bases, with 14 bases left in between. In germline, CDR1 is LNHNV, CDR2 YYDKDF (reference sequence). The CDR3: CATSLKLYAGYTF. CDR3 coding DNA: TGTGCCACCAGCTTAAAACTATACGCTGGCTACACCTTC. The complete variable domain, with remaining parts taken from reference TRBV15 and TRBJ1-2, reads DAMVIQNPRYQVTQFGKPVTLSCSQTLNHNVMYWYQQKSSQAPKLLFHYYDKDFNNEADTPDNFQSRRPNTSFCFLDIRSPGLGDTAMYLCATSLKLYAGYTFGSGTRLTVV.

This clone was counted only a few times. The rearrangement links TRBV25-1 to TRBJ1-2; D might be TRBD1 (5 bases). Trimming took off 5 bases at V and 4 bases at J, with 8 bases between the two ends. CDR3 length equals 12 residues. Germline assignment: CDR1 MGHDK and CDR2 SYGVNS. The CDR3 here is CASSRQGYGYTF. In DNA form, the CDR3 reads TGTGCCAGCAGTAGGCAGGGCTATGGCTACACCTTC.

This sequence joins TRBV11-3 and TRBJ2-1; 8 nucleotides agree with TRBD1. The length of the CDR3 is 17 residues. Germline-derived CDR1 and CDR2 are SGHNT and YENEEA. The V gene end was trimmed by 3 bases and the J gene end by 3 bases; junction bases not matched to a gene: 10. CDR3 protein: CASSFMTGTGLYNEQFF. The CDR3 bases are TGTGCCAGCAGCTTTATGACCGGGACAGGCCTCTACAATGAGCAGTTCTTC. Based on the CDR3 plus reference TRBV11-3 and TRBJ2-1, the full variable domain is EAGVVQSPRYKIIEKKQPVAFWCNPISGHNTLYWYLQNLGQGPELLIRYENEEAVDDSQLPKDRFSAERLKGVDSTLKIQPAELGDSAVYLCASSFMTGTGLYNEQFFGPGTRLTVL.

The V gene is TRBV7-5, the J gene TRBJ1-5; whether TRBD1, the table's D call, matches the DNA was not checked. TRBV7-5 is labeled a pseudogene. This CDR3 is 18 amino acids long. This CDR3 reads CARSLETHRVRGNQPQHF. The CDR3 DNA sequence: TGTGCCAGAAGCTTAGAGACTCACAGGGTTAGAGGCAATCAGCCCCAGCATTTT.

This clone was observed a handful of times. The rearrangement uses TRBV28 and TRBJ1-6; D is possibly TRBD1 (6 bases). Trimming left V 5 bases short and J 0 bases short, with 14 bases between. CDR1 MDHEN and CDR2 SYDVKM come from the germline V gene. This CDR3 spans 17 amino acids. The DNA of the CDR3 is TGTGCCAGCAGTCCAGCTCAGGGGCGCTCCTATAATTCACCCCTCCACTTT. It codes for CASSPAQGRSYNSPLHF.

The rearrangement links TRBV11-2 to TRBJ1-5, with D unresolved. Trimming pared 1 base from V and 9 bases from J, leaving 10 bases between. Germline CDR1 SGHAT, CDR2 FQNNGV. The length of the CDR3 is 13 residues. In DNA form, the CDR3 reads TGTGCCAGCAGCTTAGGTCTCGCAGGGCCCCAGCATTTT. This sequence encodes CASSLGLAGPQHF.

The chain couples TRBV19 to TRBJ2-3; no clear D. This CDR3 is built from 14 residues. Trimming took off 0 bases at V and 8 bases at J, with 12 bases between the two ends. The germline gives CDR1 LNHDA, CDR2 SQIVND (reference sequence). The DNA of the CDR3 is TGTGCCAGTAGTATAGATCATGTGACGGGTACGCAGTATTTT. Amino acids: CASSIDHVTGTQYF.

There are a few counts of this clone. The V and J genes are TRBV6-5 and TRBJ2-3, with 8 bases that match TRBD1. J lost 5 bases, V lost 4 bases, and 11 bases had no gene match. CDR1 MNHEY and CDR2 SVGAGI come from the germline V gene. The CDR3 consists of 16 residues. The CDR3 DNA reads TGTGCCAGCAGTTTCAGTCGACAGGGGACGAGAGATACGCAGTATTTT. It codes for CASSFSRQGTRDTQYF.

V is TRBV15 and J is TRBJ2-5, with a weak D call TRBD2 (5 bases). The V end lost 7 bases, the J end lost 9 bases, and 24 bases lay between the germline ends. This CDR3 contains 15 residues. CDR1 and CDR2 (germline): LNHNV, YYDKDF (reference sequence). CDR3: CATNPDGVEGQAQYF. As DNA, the CDR3 is TGTGCCACCAACCCAGACGGGGTTGAGGGCCAGGCCCAGTACTTC.

The gene calls are TRBV7-2 and TRBJ1-4; TRBD1 is a possible D gene (6 bases). In germline, CDR1 is SGHTA, CDR2 FQGNSA. This CDR3 region has 15 residues. Deletions cut 3 bases from V and 4 bases from J, with 12 bases between. CDR3 coding DNA: TGTGCCAGCAGCTTCCAGACAGGCCTTAATGAAAAACTGTTTTTT. Translating it yields CASSFQTGLNEKLFF.

The chain has TRBV19 and TRBJ2-5, with 7 bases fitting TRBD1. Germline assignment: CDR1 LNHDA and CDR2 SQIVND (reference sequence). The length of the CDR3 is 15 residues. Unmatched junction bases numbered 7, after V lost 3 bases and J lost 3 bases. The chain's CDR3 is CASSILGQAKETQYF. CDR3 bases: TGTGCCAGTAGTATTCTAGGACAGGCGAAAGAGACCCAGTACTTC. The full variable domain, with the rest looked up from reference TRBV19 and TRBJ2-5, is DGGITQSPKYLFRKEGQNVTLSCEQNLNHDAMYWYRQDPGQGLRLIYYSQIVNDFQKGDIAEGYSVSREKKESFPLTVTSAQKNPTAFYLCASSILGQAKETQYFGPGTRLLVL.

The sample holds a few counts of this clone. The chain joins TRBV11-2 to TRBJ2-1; D uncertain. The CDR3 is 11 residues long. V was trimmed by 5 bases and J by 10 bases, leaving 9 bases between them. Germline V gene lookup returns CDR1 SGHAT and CDR2 FQNNGV. CDR3 residues: CASSPQIEQFF. The CDR3 region has the DNA TGTGCCAGCAGCCCCCAGATCGAGCAGTTCTTC.

As for this clone: The junction differs from germline at one of its ends, possibly a read error. V and J are TRBV9 and TRBJ1-6; tentative D call: TRBD1 (5 bases). CDR1 and CDR2 from the germline V gene are SGDLS and YYNGEE. CDR3 length equals 16 residues. The CDR3 is CASSVDSFSYNSPLHF. In DNA form, the CDR3 reads TGTGCCAGCAGTGTAGACAGCTTCTCCTATAATTCACCCCTCCACTTT.

In this sample, this clone turned up a few times. The chain joins TRBV29-1 to TRBJ1-1, with a tentative D call TRBD1 (6 bases). Trimming took off 5 bases at V and 1 base at J, with 14 bases between the two ends. Germline CDR1 reads SQVTM; CDR2 reads ANQGSEA. The CDR3 covers 14 residues. The CDR3 loop is CSVRGGQTNTEAFF. CDR3 sequence (DNA): TGCAGCGTTCGTGGTGGACAGACGAACACTGAAGCTTTCTTT.

The CDR3 nucleotides read TGTGCCACCAGCAGAGGTCCGGAGGGGCGAGGCGGTGAAAAACTGTTTTTT. Its protein product is CATSRGPEGRGGEKLFF. V usage is TRBV15 and J usage is TRBJ1-4; D is perhaps TRBD1 (5 bases). V shed 1 base and J shed 7 bases, with 19 bases lying between them. Germline V gives CDR1 LNHNV, CDR2 YYDKDF (reference sequence). The CDR3 consists of 17 residues. Full variable domain (outside the CDR3, taken from reference TRBV15 and TRBJ1-4): DAMVIQNPRYQVTQFGKPVTLSCSQTLNHNVMYWYQQKSSQAPKLLFHYYDKDFNNEADTPDNFQSRRPNTSFCFLDIRSPGLGDTAMYLCATSRGPEGRGGEKLFFGSGTQLSVL.

This rearrangement joins TRBV11-3 to TRBJ2-7, with 10 bases identical to TRBD2. J gave up 5 bases and V 5 bases, and 9 bases lay outside the gene matches. Per germline, CDR1 SGHNT and CDR2 YENEEA. CDR3 length: 15 residues. In nucleotides, the CDR3 is TGTGCCAGCAGCGGTGGGGGGCTAGCGGGGGACGAGCAGTACGTC. Amino acid sequence: CASSGGGLAGDEQYV.

This clone was observed a handful of times. The genes are TRBV6-5 and TRBJ2-3, with 9 bases identical to TRBD2. The CDR3 loop spans 15 amino acids. Germline V gene sequence: CDR1 MNHEY, CDR2 SVGAGI. Germline trimming cut 0 bases from V and 6 bases from J; bases unmatched to any gene: 4. CDR3 coding DNA: TGTGCCAGCAGTTACTCGAAAACTAGCGGGGATACGCAGTATTTT. Translated, it gives CASSYSKTSGDTQYF.